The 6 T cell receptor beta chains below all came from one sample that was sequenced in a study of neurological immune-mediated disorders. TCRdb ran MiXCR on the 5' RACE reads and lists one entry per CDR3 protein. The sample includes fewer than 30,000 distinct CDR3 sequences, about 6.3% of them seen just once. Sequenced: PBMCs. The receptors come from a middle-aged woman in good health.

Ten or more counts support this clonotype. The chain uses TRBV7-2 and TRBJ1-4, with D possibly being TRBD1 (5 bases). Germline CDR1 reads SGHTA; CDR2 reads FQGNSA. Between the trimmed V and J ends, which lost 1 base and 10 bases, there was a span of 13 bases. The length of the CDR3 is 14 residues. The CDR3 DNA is TGTGCCAGCAGCTTAGGGGATTTTGGGGGAAAACTGTTTTTT. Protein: CASSLGDFGGKLFF.

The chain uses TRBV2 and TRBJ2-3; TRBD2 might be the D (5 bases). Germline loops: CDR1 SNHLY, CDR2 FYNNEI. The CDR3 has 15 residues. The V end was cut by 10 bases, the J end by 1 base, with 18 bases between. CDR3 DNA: TGTGCCACCCTTAGGAGGCAGTCAGGCACAGATACGCAGTATTTT. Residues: CATLRRQSGTDTQYF.

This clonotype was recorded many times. As DNA, the CDR3 is TGCAGTGCCACAGGACTAGCGGGGAAACCGCTAGAGCAGTACTTC. It is translated as CSATGLAGKPLEQYF. The chain combines TRBV20-1 with TRBJ2-7; TRBD2 matches 12 bases. V lost 6 bases to trimming and J lost 7 bases; unmatched junction nucleotides: 13. Germline V gene data show CDR1 as DFQATT and CDR2 as SNEGSKA (reference sequence). The CDR3 is 15 amino acids.

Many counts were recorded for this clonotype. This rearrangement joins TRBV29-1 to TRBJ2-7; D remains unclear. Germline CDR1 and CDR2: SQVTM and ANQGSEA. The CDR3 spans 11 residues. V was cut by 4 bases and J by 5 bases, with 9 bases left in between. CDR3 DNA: TGCAGCGTTGTACAGATAAACGAGCAGTACTTC. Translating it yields CSVVQINEQYF.

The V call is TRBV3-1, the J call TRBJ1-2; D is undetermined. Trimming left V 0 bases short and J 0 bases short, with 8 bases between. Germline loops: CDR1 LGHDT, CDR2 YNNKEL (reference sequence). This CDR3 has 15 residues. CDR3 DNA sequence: TGTGCCAGCAGCCAAGATTTTAGGTCTAACTATGGCTACACCTTC. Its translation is CASSQDFRSNYGYTF.

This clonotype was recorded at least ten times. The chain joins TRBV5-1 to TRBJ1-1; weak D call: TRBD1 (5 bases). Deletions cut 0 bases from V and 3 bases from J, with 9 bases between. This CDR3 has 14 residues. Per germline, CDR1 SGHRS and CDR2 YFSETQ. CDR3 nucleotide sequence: TGCGCCAGCAGCTTGGCGGGGCAGGACACTGAAGCTTTCTTT. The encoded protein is CASSLAGQDTEAFF.